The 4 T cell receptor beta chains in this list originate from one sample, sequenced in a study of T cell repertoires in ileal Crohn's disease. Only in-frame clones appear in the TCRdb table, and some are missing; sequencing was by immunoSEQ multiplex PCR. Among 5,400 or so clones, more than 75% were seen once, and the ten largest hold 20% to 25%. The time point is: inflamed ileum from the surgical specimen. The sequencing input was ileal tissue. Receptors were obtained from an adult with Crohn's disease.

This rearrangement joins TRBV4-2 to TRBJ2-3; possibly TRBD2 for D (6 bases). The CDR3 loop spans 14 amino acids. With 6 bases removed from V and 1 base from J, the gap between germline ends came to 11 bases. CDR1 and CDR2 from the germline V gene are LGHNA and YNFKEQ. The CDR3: CASRRSGGTDTQYF. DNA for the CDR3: TGTGCCAGCAGAAGGTCGGGGGGCACAGATACGCAGTATTTT.

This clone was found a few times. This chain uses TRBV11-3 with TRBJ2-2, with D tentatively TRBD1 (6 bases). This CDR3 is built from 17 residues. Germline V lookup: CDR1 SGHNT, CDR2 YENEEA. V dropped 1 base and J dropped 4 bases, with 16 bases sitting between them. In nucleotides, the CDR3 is TGTGCCAGCAGCTTAGGATCGATCAGGGGTGGCACCGGGGAGCTGTTTTTT. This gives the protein CASSLGSIRGGTGELFF.

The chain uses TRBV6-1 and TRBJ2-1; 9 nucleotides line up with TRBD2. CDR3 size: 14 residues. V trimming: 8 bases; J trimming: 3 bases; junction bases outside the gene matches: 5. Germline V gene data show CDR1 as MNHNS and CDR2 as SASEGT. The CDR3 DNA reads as TGTGCCAGCTCCAGCGGGGGGAACTACAATGAGCAGTTCTTC. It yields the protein CASSSGGNYNEQFF.

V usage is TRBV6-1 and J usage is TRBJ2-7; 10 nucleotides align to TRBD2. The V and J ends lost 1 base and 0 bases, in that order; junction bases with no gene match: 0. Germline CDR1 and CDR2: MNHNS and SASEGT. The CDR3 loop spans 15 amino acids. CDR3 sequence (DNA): TGTGCCAGCAGTGAAGGGACTAGCGGCTCCTACGAGCAGTACTTC. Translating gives CASSEGTSGSYEQYF.